This TCR beta chain was observed in a study of beta chain features in type 1 diabetes. Study-level results: Moderate yet significant TCRB CDR3 shortening was seen in Type 1 diabetes patients in all four CD4+ subsets.

In germline, CDR1 is SGHTA, CDR2 FQGNSA. V shed 8 bases and J shed 5 bases, with 9 bases lying between them. This CDR3 comprises 11 residues. This clone was counted a few times. What it recognizes is unknown. Reverse transcribing all isolated RNA meant expressed TCRB transcripts were sequenced. Profiled with immunoSEQ multiplex PCR; TCRdb holds only in-frame clones, not every one. The sample consists of hundreds of thousands of clones, roughly an eighth of them appearing once. The receptor was isolated from a man aged 18 to 35 with type 1 diabetes. Sequencing input: naive CD4+ T cells from blood. The chain carries TRBV7-2 and TRBJ2-5; D gene unclear. The CDR3 region is CASWTRETQYF. CDR3 sequence (DNA): TGTGCCAGCTGGACGCGGGAGACCCAGTACTTC. The complete variable domain, with remaining parts taken from reference TRBV7-2 and TRBJ2-5, reads GAGVSQSPSNKVTEKGKDVELRCDPISGHTALYWYRQSLGQGLEFLIYFQGNSAPDKSGLPSDRFSAERTGGSVSTLTIQRTQQEDSAVYLCASWTRETQYFGPGTRLLVL.